The 31 T cell receptor beta chains below all came from one sample that was sequenced in a study of blood T cell repertoires in COVID-19. Assay used: immunoSEQ multiplex PCR; TCRdb lists only in-frame clones, some missing. The profile covers 250,000 to 300,000 clones, with around 88% appearing a single time and 5.5% to 8% taken by the ten largest. Input material: peripheral blood. These receptor sequences come from a woman in her thirties who had recovered from COVID-19.

CDR3 bases: TGTGCCAGCAGCCCAGGACAGGGGGCGTTGGGCTACACCTTC. Protein sequence: CASSPGQGALGYTF. The chain links TRBV7-2 to TRBJ1-2; the match to TRBD1 covers 11 bases. V was pared by 5 bases and J by 8 bases, with 7 bases of the junction left unmatched. Germline loops: CDR1 SGHTA, CDR2 FQGNSA. The CDR3 spans 14 residues.

This clone was observed once. This chain links TRBV7-2 with TRBJ2-3; 7 bases match TRBD1. V lost 6 bases, J lost 2 bases, and 5 bases stayed unmatched. This CDR3 is built from 14 residues. The V gene's germline CDR1 is SGHTA and CDR2 FQGNSA. CDR3 nucleotide sequence: TGTGCCAGCAGACCGGGACAGTACACAGATACGCAGTATTTT. This codes for CASRPGQYTDTQYF.

The chain recombines TRBV12-5 with TRBJ2-1, with 9 positions matching TRBD1. CDR1 LGHNT and CDR2 FRNRAP come from the germline V gene. The CDR3 consists of 15 residues. Trimming took 5 bases from V and 3 from J; bases not matched to a gene: 5. DNA of the CDR3: TGTGCTAGTGGTGAGGGACAGGGAGACTACAATGAGCAGTTCTTC. This translates into CASGEGQGDYNEQFF.

This chain links TRBV15 with TRBJ1-5; the match to TRBD1 covers 11 bases. Germline-derived CDR1 and CDR2 are LNHNV and YYDKDF (reference sequence). After removal of 5 bases from V and 0 bases from J, the junction contained 9 bases not matched to a gene. This CDR3 comprises 18 residues. The CDR3 sequence is CATSVGQGAFYSNQPQHF. The CDR3 nucleotides read TGTGCCACCAGCGTAGGACAGGGGGCCTTTTATAGCAATCAGCCCCAGCATTTT.

Of note for this clone: Other DNA sequences within the sample encode an identical CDR3. This chain uses TRBV2 with TRBJ2-7; tentatively, D is TRBD1 (6 bases). Germline V gives CDR1 SNHLY, CDR2 FYNNEI. CDR3 length: 12 residues. Trimming shortened V by 6 bases and J by 0 bases, and 6 bases separated the two germline ends. In DNA, the CDR3 is TGTGCCAGCAGAGGGGGCTCCTACGAGCAGTACTTC. It codes for CASRGGSYEQYF.

The CDR3 loop is CASSLAGQGYNEQFF. The CDR3 DNA follows: TGTGCCAGCAGTTTAGCGGGTCAGGGGTACAATGAGCAGTTCTTC. The V and J genes are TRBV28 and TRBJ2-1, with a weak D call TRBD1 (6 bases). Germline-derived CDR1 and CDR2 are MDHEN and SYDVKM. This CDR3 has 15 residues. Trimming removed 2 bases at V and 4 bases at J, with 12 bases between.

This rearrangement joins TRBV6-6 to TRBJ1-2; TRBD1 might be the D (5 bases). Germline CDR1 MNHNY, CDR2 SVGAGI (reference sequence). Trimming took off 2 bases at V and 3 bases at J, with 16 bases between the two ends. This CDR3 is 16 amino acids long. CDR3 sequence: CASSYPLSTVDYGYTF. CDR3 nucleotides: TGTGCCAGCAGTTACCCCCTCTCGACAGTCGACTATGGCTACACCTTC.

V usage is TRBV6-2 or TRBV6-3 and J usage is TRBJ1-2, with D hard to call. The CDR3 sequence is 12 residues long. Germline V lookup: CDR1 MNHEY, CDR2 SVGEGT. Trimming cost V 6 bases and J 8 bases, with 13 bases left between them. The CDR3 DNA reads as TGTGCCAGCAGCCCTGGACCGGGAGGCTACACCTTC. The encoded protein is CASSPGPGGYTF.

The chain links TRBV5-6 to TRBJ1-5; D might be TRBD1 (5 bases). Germline CDR1 and CDR2: SGHDT and YYEEEE. V lost 3 bases, J lost 5 bases, and 9 bases lay in between. There are 13 residues in the CDR3. The CDR3 nucleotides are TGTGCCAGCAGCTCGGACACTGATCAGCCCCAGCATTTT. Protein: CASSSDTDQPQHF.

This clone is termed medium-sized (0.01 to 0.1%). The chain combines TRBV6-4 with TRBJ1-2; D is undetermined. Per germline, CDR1 MRHNA and CDR2 SNTAGT. Trimming pared 4 bases from V and 4 bases from J, leaving 16 bases between. The length of the CDR3 is 15 residues. The CDR3 nucleotides read TGTGCCAGCAGTGGGGAGACCGCGGAGTTCTATGGCTACACCTTC. It is translated as CASSGETAEFYGYTF.

The chain carries TRBV6-6 and TRBJ2-7; 7 bases align to TRBD1. Germline V gives CDR1 MNHNY, CDR2 SVGAGI (reference sequence). The ends lost 4 bases at V and 2 bases at J; junction bases unmatched: 5. This CDR3 contains 14 residues. CDR3: CASSSPGQPYEQYF. The CDR3 DNA reads as TGTGCCAGCAGTTCCCCGGGACAGCCCTACGAGCAGTACTTC.

The chain combines TRBV3-1 (or the pseudogene TRBV3-2) with TRBJ2-3, with 13 bases that match TRBD2. This CDR3 contains 19 residues. V lost 1 base to trimming and J lost 7 bases; unmatched junction nucleotides: 14. Germline V lookup: CDR1 LGHDT, CDR2 YNNKEL (reference sequence). In DNA, the CDR3 is TGTGCCAGCAGCCAAGCCACCTATCCGACTAGCGGGGGGCAAAATACGCAGTATTTT. Its translation: CASSQATYPTSGGQNTQYF.

DNA of the CDR3: TGTGCCAGCAGCTTAGTTTGGCCTAGCGGGGGACAAGAGACCCAGTACTTC. This translates into CASSLVWPSGGQETQYF. The gene calls are TRBV7-2 and TRBJ2-5, with TRBD2 identical over 10 bases. V was pared by 1 base and J by 2 bases, with 7 bases of the junction left unmatched. Germline V gene sequence: CDR1 SGHTA, CDR2 FQGNSA. The CDR3 contains 17 residues.

The V and J genes are TRBV10-3 and TRBJ2-5; 10 nucleotides agree with TRBD1. The CDR3 covers 14 residues. CDR1 ENHRY and CDR2 SYGVKD come from the germline V gene. The V and J ends lost 4 bases and 3 bases, in that order; junction bases with no gene match: 2. The CDR3 coding sequence is TGTGCCATCAGTGCCGGACAGGGGGAAGAGACCCAGTACTTC. It yields the protein CAISAGQGEETQYF.

The chain carries TRBV7-8 and TRBJ1-5; maybe TRBD1 (5 bases). The germline V gene has CDR1 SGHVS and CDR2 FQNEAQ. V lost 7 bases and J lost 5, with 15 bases in between. CDR3 length: 14 residues. This CDR3 is CASTLKKGDQPQHF. The CDR3 DNA is TGTGCCAGCACCCTAAAGAAAGGGGATCAGCCCCAGCATTTT.

The chain links TRBV6-2 or TRBV6-3 to TRBJ2-1; the D is unclear. The CDR3 runs to 15 residues. The ends were cut back, 2 bases at V and 0 bases at J, with 8 bases in the middle. Germline CDR1 reads MNHEY; CDR2 reads SVGEGT. DNA of the CDR3: TGTGCCAGCAGTTACGACTCCAGCTCCTACAATGAGCAGTTCTTC. It yields the protein CASSYDSSSYNEQFF.

There are a few counts of this clone. This chain uses TRBV29-1 with TRBJ2-7, with D possibly being TRBD1 (5 bases). V gave up 4 bases and J gave up 4 bases, with 14 bases separating them. Germline V CDR1 and CDR2: SQVTM, ANQGSEA. The CDR3 totals 13 residues. DNA of the CDR3: TGCAGCGTTGTGGGGCCCGCATTTTACGAGCAGTACTTC. It specifies CSVVGPAFYEQYF.

The genes are TRBV7-3 and TRBJ1-6; D is uncertain. Germline CDR1 SGHTA, CDR2 FQGTGA. Trimming left V 1 base short and J 10 bases short, with 11 bases between. The CDR3 runs 14 residues. CDR3 protein: CASSLKGGFSPLHF. DNA for the CDR3: TGTGCCAGCAGCTTAAAGGGAGGGTTCTCACCCCTCCACTTT.

The rearrangement uses TRBV19 and TRBJ1-1, with TRBD1 identical over 7 bases. The junction had 7 bases not matched to a gene; V was cut back by 5 bases and J by 1 base. CDR1 is LNHDA, CDR2 SQIVND, per germline (reference sequence). This CDR3 contains 15 residues. The CDR3 bases are TGTGCCAGTAGTGACTCGGGACAGAGGAACACTGAAGCTTTCTTT. This encodes CASSDSGQRNTEAFF. Looking up the rest from reference TRBV19 and TRBJ1-1 gives the full variable domain: DGGITQSPKYLFRKEGQNVTLSCEQNLNHDAMYWYRQDPGQGLRLIYYSQIVNDFQKGDIAEGYSVSREKKESFPLTVTSAQKNPTAFYLCASSDSGQRNTEAFFGQGTRLTVV.

The sample holds a few counts of this clone. This chain joins TRBV6-6 and TRBJ2-2, with D possibly being TRBD2 (7 bases). The CDR3 covers 14 residues. The V end was cut by 11 bases, the J end by 3 bases, with 16 bases between. Germline assignment: CDR1 MNHNY and CDR2 SVGAGI (reference sequence). The CDR3 DNA is TGTGCCGCCTCGAACGGGGGGCACACCGGGGAGCTGTTTTTT. This encodes CAASNGGHTGELFF.

This clone was picked up one time. The gene calls are TRBV5-1 and TRBJ2-1; 10 nucleotides match TRBD2. Germline CDR1 reads SGHRS; CDR2 reads YFSETQ. This CDR3 has 14 residues. V was clipped by 6 bases and J by 7 bases; unmatched bases: 7. CDR3 nucleotide sequence: TGCGCCAGCAATCTAGCGGGGGCCTCTAATGAGCAGTTCTTC. Amino acids: CASNLAGASNEQFF.

On this clone: Other DNA sequences from this sample encode an identical CDR3 as well. The chain combines TRBV19 with TRBJ2-3; 7 bases map to TRBD2. Trimming took 9 bases from V and 0 from J; bases not matched to a gene: 6. Germline loops: CDR1 LNHDA, CDR2 SQIVND (reference sequence). The CDR3 is 14 amino acids. The CDR3 DNA sequence: TGTGCCAGCCGGGAGCGGGGTAGCACAGATACGCAGTATTTT. As protein: CASRERGSTDTQYF.

This chain links TRBV27 with TRBJ1-5, with D maybe TRBD1 (5 bases). This CDR3 is built from 15 residues. The V end was cut by 5 bases, the J end by 2 bases, with 13 bases between. The germline CDR1 and CDR2 sequences are MNHEY and SMNVEV (reference sequence). In DNA form, the CDR3 reads TGTGCCAGCAGTCAGACAGTTCTCGGCAATCAGCCCCAGCATTTT. Its protein product is CASSQTVLGNQPQHF.

This rearrangement joins TRBV27 to TRBJ2-1; 9 bases match TRBD1. This CDR3 is built from 16 residues. Germline V gene data show CDR1 as MNHEY and CDR2 as SMNVEV (reference sequence). Trimming cost V 2 bases and J 5 bases; bases outside gene matches: 7. CDR3 nucleotide sequence: TGTGCCAGCAGTTTACTGGACAGGGGACCAAACAATGAGCAGTTCTTC. Translation gives CASSLLDRGPNNEQFF.

This clone has a single count. The CDR3 coding sequence is TGCGCCAGTTCAGGGGTTTATGGCACCGGGGAGCTGTTTTTT. Amino acids: CASSGVYGTGELFF. V usage is TRBV5-1 and J usage is TRBJ2-2, with a possible D match to TRBD1 (6 bases). The CDR3 has 14 amino acids. Germline CDR1 reads SGHRS; CDR2 reads YFSETQ. Deletions cut 8 bases from V and 4 bases from J, with 15 bases between.

This clone was seen only a few times. The chain combines TRBV7-8 with TRBJ2-7; perhaps TRBD1 as D (5 bases). Germline values: CDR1 SGHVS, CDR2 FQNEAQ. There are 14 residues in the CDR3. Between the trimmed V and J ends, which lost 5 bases and 1 base, there was a span of 12 bases. Here the CDR3 DNA reads TGTGCCAGCAGCCCCGGACACAATTCCTACGAGCAGTACTTC. Amino acids: CASSPGHNSYEQYF.

This clone was found once. The rearrangement links TRBV7-8 to TRBJ2-1; 7 positions match TRBD2. Germline CDR1 SGHVS, CDR2 FQNEAQ. This CDR3 is built from 13 residues. The V gene end was trimmed by 7 bases and the J gene end by 7 bases; junction bases not matched to a gene: 7. CDR3 sequence: CASTREGLNEQFF. CDR3 DNA: TGTGCCAGCACTAGGGAGGGGTTGAATGAGCAGTTCTTC.

V is TRBV19 and J is TRBJ1-5; the match to TRBD1 covers 7 bases. Germline V gene data show CDR1 as LNHDA and CDR2 as SQIVND (reference sequence). CDR3 length equals 13 residues. Trimming at V came to 10 bases and at J to 4 bases, leaving 7 bases not matched to a gene. CDR3 bases: TGTGCCACCCGCCGGGACAGAAATCAGCCCCAGCATTTT. Amino acids: CATRRDRNQPQHF.

The chain has TRBV18 and TRBJ1-5; D not certain. This CDR3 spans 17 amino acids. Trimming left V 3 bases short and J 4 bases short, with 19 bases between. The germline V gene encodes CDR1 KGHSH and CDR2 LQKENI. DNA for the CDR3: TGTGCCAGCTCACCTGGGCCAACCACTGTGGGTAATCAGCCCCAGCATTTT. Protein: CASSPGPTTVGNQPQHF.

This chain connects TRBV27 to TRBJ1-5; D gene ambiguous. CDR1 and CDR2 from the germline V gene are MNHEY and SMNVEV (reference sequence). V lost 3 bases and J 6 bases, leaving 9 bases between the germline ends. The CDR3 is made up of 13 amino acids. The CDR3 region is CASSFLAGQPQHF. The CDR3 DNA follows: TGTGCCAGCAGTTTTCTAGCGGGTCAGCCCCAGCATTTT.

This chain uses TRBV28 with TRBJ1-2; 8 nucleotides align to TRBD1. V lost 5 bases, J lost 3 bases, and 5 bases stayed unmatched. Germline V gene data show CDR1 as MDHEN and CDR2 as SYDVKM. The CDR3 has 14 residues. CDR3 nucleotides: TGTGCCAGCAGTGCACAGGGGGATGACTATGGCTACACCTTC. Translation gives CASSAQGDDYGYTF.